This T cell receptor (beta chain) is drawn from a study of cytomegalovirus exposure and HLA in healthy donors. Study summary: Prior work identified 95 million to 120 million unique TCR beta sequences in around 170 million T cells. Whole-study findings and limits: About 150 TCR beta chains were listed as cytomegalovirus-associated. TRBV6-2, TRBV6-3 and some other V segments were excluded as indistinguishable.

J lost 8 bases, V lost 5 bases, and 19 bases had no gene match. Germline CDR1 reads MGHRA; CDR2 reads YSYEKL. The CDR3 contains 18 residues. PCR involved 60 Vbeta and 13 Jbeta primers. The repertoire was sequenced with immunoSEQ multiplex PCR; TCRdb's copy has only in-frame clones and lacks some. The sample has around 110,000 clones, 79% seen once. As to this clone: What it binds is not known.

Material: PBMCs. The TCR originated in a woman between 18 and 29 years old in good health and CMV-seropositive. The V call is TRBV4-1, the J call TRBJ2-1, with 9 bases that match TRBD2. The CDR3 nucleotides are TGCGCCAGCAGCGATCTCCCACTAGTTGAAGCGGGAGGCCATGAGCAGTTCTTC. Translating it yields CASSDLPLVEAGGHEQFF.